Below, one T cell receptor beta chain is given with its context. The data were taken from a study of blood T cells in healthy people across ages. Trimming pared 1 base from V and 1 base from J, leaving 10 bases between. The CDR3 runs to 15 residues. From germline, CDR1 is SGHAT and CDR2 FQNNGV. For the second PCR, which ran for about 6 to 11 cycles, a sample-barcoded 5' primer and a J-beta primer mix were used. TCRdb independently ran MiXCR on the 5' RACE reads; one entry per CDR3 protein. The table lists 780,000 or so distinct CDR3 sequences, about 25% of them singletons. This same sample was also part of a study on T cells of mothers and their children. That investigation notes: At about 1.6 ug per 15 ul, all of the extracted RNA went into cDNA synthesis. Similar thymic selection effects on TCR recombination output appear in pairs, both related and unrelated.

Input material: blood. The TCR comes from a boy under 18 in good health. The chain carries TRBV11-2 and TRBJ2-5; weak D call: TRBD2 (6 bases). The CDR3 DNA follows: TGTGCCAGCAGCTTAGTAGCGGCTCTCCAAGAGACCCAGTACTTC. Translated: CASSLVAALQETQYF.